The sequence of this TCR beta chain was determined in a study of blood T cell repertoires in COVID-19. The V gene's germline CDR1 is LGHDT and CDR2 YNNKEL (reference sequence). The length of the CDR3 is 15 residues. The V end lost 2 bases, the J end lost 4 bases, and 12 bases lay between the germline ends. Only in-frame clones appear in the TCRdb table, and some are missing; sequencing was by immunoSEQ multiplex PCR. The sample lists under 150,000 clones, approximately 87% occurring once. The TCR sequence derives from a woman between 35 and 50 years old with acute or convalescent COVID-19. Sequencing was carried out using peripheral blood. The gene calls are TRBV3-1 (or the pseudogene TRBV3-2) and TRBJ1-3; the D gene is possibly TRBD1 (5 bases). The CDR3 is CASSQRGPLGNTIYF. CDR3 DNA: TGTGCCAGCAGCCAAAGGGGCCCTCTCGGAAACACCATATATTTT.